The clone carrying this TCR beta chain showed up just a few times. Antigen: not known. Mismatch with germline at one junction end may stem from a read error. This record belongs to a study of cytomegalovirus exposure and HLA in healthy donors. The study's findings and limits: There were a few CMV-associated chains whose specificity for CMV antigens was confirmed in vitro. Overall, roughly 170 TCR beta chains were annotated as cytomegalovirus-associated.

Both 60 Vbeta primers and 13 Jbeta primers went into the PCR. The data were produced by immunoSEQ multiplex PCR, yet TCRdb's version contains in-frame clones alone and is incomplete. The profile shows 160,000 or so clones, around 69% of them singletons. The specimen sequenced was PBMCs. The receptor's source is a woman aged 25 to 39 in good health and CMV-seronegative.

CDR3 in amino acids: CASILDEAGGSDRQFF. Here the CDR3 DNA reads TGTGCCAGCATCTTAGACGAAGCGGGAGGGAGTGATAGGCAGTTCTTC. The chain uses TRBV7-9 and TRBJ2-1, with 10 bases matching TRBD2. Germline lookup yields CDR1 SEHNR and CDR2 FQNEAQ (reference sequence). This CDR3 region has 16 residues.